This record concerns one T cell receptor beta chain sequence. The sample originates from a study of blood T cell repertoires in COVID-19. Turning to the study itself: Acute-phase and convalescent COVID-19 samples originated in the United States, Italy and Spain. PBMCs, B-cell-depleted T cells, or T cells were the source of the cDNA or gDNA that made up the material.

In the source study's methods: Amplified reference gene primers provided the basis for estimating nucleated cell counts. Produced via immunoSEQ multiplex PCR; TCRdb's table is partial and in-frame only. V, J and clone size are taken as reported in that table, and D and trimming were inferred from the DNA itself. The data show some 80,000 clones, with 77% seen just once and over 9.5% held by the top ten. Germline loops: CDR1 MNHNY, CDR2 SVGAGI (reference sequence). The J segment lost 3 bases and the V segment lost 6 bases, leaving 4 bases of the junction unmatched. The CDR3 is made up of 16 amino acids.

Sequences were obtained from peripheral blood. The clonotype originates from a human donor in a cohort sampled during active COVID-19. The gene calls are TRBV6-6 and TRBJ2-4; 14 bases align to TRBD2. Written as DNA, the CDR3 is TGTGCCAGCAGCATCGGGACTAGCGGGGGCAAAAACATTCAGTACTTC. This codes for CASSIGTSGGKNIQYF.